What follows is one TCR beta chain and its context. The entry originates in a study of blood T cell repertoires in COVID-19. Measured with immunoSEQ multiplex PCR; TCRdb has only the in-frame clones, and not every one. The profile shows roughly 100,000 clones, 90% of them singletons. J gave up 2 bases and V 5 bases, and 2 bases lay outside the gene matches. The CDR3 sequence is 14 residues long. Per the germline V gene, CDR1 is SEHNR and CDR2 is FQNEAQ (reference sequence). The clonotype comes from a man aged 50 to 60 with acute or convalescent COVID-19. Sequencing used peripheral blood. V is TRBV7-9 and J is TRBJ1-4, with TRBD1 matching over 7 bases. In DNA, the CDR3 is TGTGCCAGCAGCGAGGGACAGACTAATGAAAAACTGTTTTTT. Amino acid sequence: CASSEGQTNEKLFF.